Included here is one TCR beta chain sequence, with context. This specimen comes from a study of blood T cell repertoires in COVID-19. TCRdb's copy holds only in-frame clones and misses some; the assay was immunoSEQ multiplex PCR. The sample yields approximately 470,000 clones, 87% seen once. This CDR3 has 14 amino acids. Germline CDR1 GTSNPN, CDR2 SVGIG (reference sequence). Trimming removed 0 bases at V and 0 bases at J, with 6 bases between. The sequence was obtained from a woman aged 18-29 years who had recovered from COVID-19. This sequence joins TRBV30 and TRBJ1-3; D gene unclear. Sequencing was done on a sample of PBMCs or T cells enriched from blood (not recorded which). The CDR3 loop is CAWSVLVSGNTIYF. The CDR3, as DNA: TGTGCCTGGAGTGTACTGGTCTCTGGAAACACCATATATTTT.